The 30 T cell receptor beta chains below all came from one sample that was sequenced in a study of blood T cell repertoires in COVID-19. Profiled with immunoSEQ multiplex PCR; TCRdb holds only in-frame clones, not every one. Seen here are about 310,000 clones, around nine tenths observed once, and the top ten hold 1%. The source material was peripheral blood. The receptor set was obtained from a man over 45 with active or convalescent COVID-19.

This chain joins TRBV5-1 and TRBJ1-4, with 7 bases identical to TRBD1. CDR3 length: 14 residues. Trimming at V came to 4 bases and at J to 5 bases, leaving 5 bases not matched to a gene. Germline CDR1 and CDR2: SGHRS and YFSETQ. The CDR3 sequence: CASSRGQKNEKLFF. DNA of the CDR3: TGCGCCAGCAGCCGGGGACAGAAAAATGAAAAACTGTTTTTT.

The V gene is TRBV18, the J gene TRBJ1-3, with TRBD1 identical over 8 bases. CDR3 length: 14 amino acids. Unmatched junction bases numbered 4, after V lost 5 bases and J lost 4 bases. CDR1 is KGHSH and CDR2 is LQKENI in the germline V gene. CDR3 loop: CASSSGQGGNTIYF. DNA for the CDR3: TGTGCCAGCTCATCTGGACAGGGAGGAAACACCATATATTTT. Using reference TRBV18 and TRBJ1-3 for the parts outside the CDR3, the full variable domain is NAGVMQNPRHLVRRRGQEARLRCSPMKGHSHVYWYRQLPEEGLKFMVYLQKENIIDESGMPKERFSAEFPKEGPSILRIQQVVRGDSAAYFCASSSGQGGNTIYFGEGSWLTVV.

This chain uses TRBV2 with TRBJ1-4, with D possibly being TRBD1 (5 bases). CDR3 length: 16 amino acids. V gave up 5 bases and J gave up 4 bases, with 17 bases separating them. CDR1 is SNHLY and CDR2 is FYNNEI in the germline V gene. The CDR3 is CASSIASFDSNEKLFF. The CDR3, as DNA: TGTGCCAGCAGTATTGCCAGTTTTGACAGTAATGAAAAACTGTTTTTT.

This chain connects TRBV5-6 to TRBJ2-7; 7 bases agree with TRBD2. This CDR3 contains 15 residues. Trimming cost V 2 bases and J 0 bases; bases outside gene matches: 5. Germline V lookup: CDR1 SGHDT, CDR2 YYEEEE. The CDR3: CASSFLTSDSYEQYF. CDR3 sequence (DNA): TGTGCCAGCAGCTTCCTTACTAGCGACTCCTACGAGCAGTACTTC.

The DNA for the CDR3 is TGTGCCAGCAGTTTAATCCGTCTCGAGCAGTACTTC. As protein: CASSLIRLEQYF. The V call is TRBV28, the J call TRBJ2-7; D remains unclear. From germline, CDR1 is MDHEN and CDR2 SYDVKM. This CDR3 contains 12 residues. V lost 2 bases, J lost 6 bases, and 8 bases lay in between.

The rearrangement joins TRBV5-1 to TRBJ1-1; 7 nucleotides match TRBD1. The CDR3 covers 15 residues. Germline trimming cut 3 bases from V and 2 bases from J; bases unmatched to any gene: 7. Germline-derived CDR1 and CDR2 are SGHRS and YFSETQ. The CDR3 DNA is TGCGCCAGCAGCTCGTACGACAGGGACAACACTGAAGCTTTCTTT. As protein: CASSSYDRDNTEAFF.

This CDR3 is CASRPTGVTEKLFF. CDR3 nucleotides: TGTGCCAGCAGACCGACAGGGGTAACTGAAAAACTGTTTTTT. The rearrangement uses TRBV7-2 and TRBJ1-4; 8 nucleotides line up with TRBD1. J was trimmed by 7 bases and V by 6 bases; bases with no gene match: 7. CDR3 length equals 14 residues. Germline assignment: CDR1 SGHTA and CDR2 FQGNSA.

This chain joins TRBV10-3 and TRBJ2-7; TRBD1 aligns across 9 bases. The CDR3 sequence is 14 residues long. J lost 7 bases, V lost 6 bases, and 10 bases had no gene match. CDR1 is ENHRY, CDR2 SYGVKD, per germline. The DNA for the CDR3 is TGTGCCATCAGCCCGGGACAGGGCGATCGGGAGCAGTACTTC. Translating it yields CAISPGQGDREQYF.

The CDR3 region has the DNA TGTGCCAGCAGTGAAACACCAGTGTATGGCTACACCTTC. Protein product: CASSETPVYGYTF. The chain joins TRBV6-1 to TRBJ1-2, with no clear D. The CDR3 totals 13 residues. Germline values: CDR1 MNHNS, CDR2 SASEGT. Trimming pared 2 bases from V and 5 bases from J, leaving 9 bases between.

Concerning this clone: Different DNA sequences within this sample yield the same CDR3. The chain carries TRBV19 and TRBJ2-7; possibly TRBD1 for D (6 bases). V was pared by 5 bases and J by 2 bases, with 10 bases between. The CDR3 has 13 amino acids. From germline, CDR1 is LNHDA and CDR2 SQIVND (reference sequence). The CDR3 DNA follows: TGTGCCAGTAGTGAACAGGGAGCCTACGAGCAGTACTTC. Translating it yields CASSEQGAYEQYF.

The chain couples TRBV6-5 to TRBJ1-2, with D possibly matching TRBD1 (6 bases). CDR1 is MNHEY and CDR2 is SVGAGI in the germline V gene. With 3 bases removed from V and 5 bases from J, the gap between germline ends came to 7 bases. The CDR3 has 12 residues. The CDR3 protein is CASSYQGYGYTF. The CDR3 DNA reads TGTGCCAGCAGTTATCAGGGGTATGGCTACACCTTC.

This chain joins TRBV28 and TRBJ1-3; TRBD1 is a possible D gene (6 bases). Germline V lookup: CDR1 MDHEN, CDR2 SYDVKM. V gave up 8 bases and J gave up 0 bases, with 14 bases separating them. This CDR3 contains 15 residues. The chain's CDR3 is CASSPQGLSGNTIYF. The CDR3 nucleotides read TGTGCCAGCTCACCCCAGGGGCTCTCTGGAAACACCATATATTTT.

The rearrangement uses TRBV28 and TRBJ1-5, with D unresolved. V was cut by 5 bases and J by 7 bases, with 12 bases left in between. Germline lookup yields CDR1 MDHEN and CDR2 SYDVKM. This CDR3 is 13 amino acids long. CDR3 coding DNA: TGTGCCAGCAGTCAATACCGGTTCCAGCCCCAGCATTTT. Translation: CASSQYRFQPQHF. Filled out from reference TRBV28 and TRBJ1-5, the complete variable domain reads DVKVTQSSRYLVKRTGEKVFLECVQDMDHENMFWYRQDPGLGLRLIYFSYDVKMKEKGDIPEGYSVSREKKERFSLILESASTNQTSMYLCASSQYRFQPQHFGDGTRLSIL.

This chain links TRBV2 with TRBJ1-1, with a tentative D call TRBD1 (5 bases). CDR1 and CDR2 (germline): SNHLY, FYNNEI. V lost 6 bases and J lost 3, with 17 bases in between. The CDR3 has 15 residues. In DNA, the CDR3 is TGTGCCAGCAGCGTACAGGACGTACGGGACACTGAAGCTTTCTTT. This translates into CASSVQDVRDTEAFF.

This clone was seen only once. The chain uses TRBV28 and TRBJ1-2, with unresolved D. Trimming removed 3 bases from V and 7 bases from J, with 24 bases in between. Germline CDR1 and CDR2: MDHEN and SYDVKM. The CDR3 has 17 amino acids. CDR3 sequence reads: CASSLTVQVTANPGYTF. CDR3 DNA sequence: TGTGCCAGCAGTTTGACTGTCCAAGTCACCGCTAATCCTGGCTACACCTTC.

The V call is TRBV6-6, the J call TRBJ2-5; 13 bases are shared with TRBD2. The CDR3 has 18 residues. Looked up from germline, CDR1 is MNHNY and CDR2 is SVGAGI (reference sequence). Losses at the gene ends were 5 bases for V and 5 bases for J; bases not matched to a gene: 14. The CDR3 here is CASSRTGLAGRPVETQYF. Written as DNA, the CDR3 is TGTGCCAGCAGTCGAACGGGACTAGCGGGAAGGCCGGTTGAGACCCAGTACTTC.

The chain carries TRBV7-8 and TRBJ1-1; D is perhaps TRBD1 (6 bases). Trimming shortened V by 3 bases and J by 0 bases, and 14 bases separated the two germline ends. CDR1 is SGHVS, CDR2 FQNEAQ, per germline. The CDR3 is 16 amino acids. The DNA of the CDR3 is TGTGCCAGCAGCTTCCGACAGGCAGGGATGAACACTGAAGCTTTCTTT. Its protein product is CASSFRQAGMNTEAFF.

With respect to this clone: Other nucleotide sequences in the sample specify the same CDR3. The chain recombines TRBV18 with TRBJ1-2; 8 nucleotides agree with TRBD1. In germline, CDR1 is KGHSH, CDR2 LQKENI. Trimming removed 4 bases from V and 5 bases from J; junction bases left unmatched: 3. The CDR3 sequence is 13 residues long. CDR3 nucleotide sequence: TGTGCCAGCTCACAGGGGACAGGTTATGGCTACACCTTC. This encodes CASSQGTGYGYTF.

In its sample, this clone was seen once. At the DNA level, this CDR3 is encoded by other sequences in the same sample as well. The V gene is TRBV5-1, the J gene TRBJ2-3; 9 bases are a match to TRBD1. Germline-derived CDR1 and CDR2 are SGHRS and YFSETQ. CDR3 length equals 15 residues. V trimming: 0 bases; J trimming: 1 base; junction bases outside the gene matches: 0. The CDR3 loop reads CASSLGTGGTDTQYF. The CDR3 DNA follows: TGCGCCAGCAGCTTGGGGACAGGGGGCACAGATACGCAGTATTTT.

The V and J genes are TRBV6-5 and TRBJ1-6, with no clear D. This CDR3 has 14 amino acids. V was pared by 6 bases and J by 6 bases, with 12 bases between. Germline CDR1 and CDR2: MNHEY and SVGAGI. The CDR3 reads CASSLEETNSPLHF. The CDR3 DNA follows: TGTGCCAGCAGCCTAGAAGAGACTAATTCACCCCTCCACTTT.

The chain is built from TRBV23-1 and TRBJ2-5; a weak D match, TRBD2 (5 bases). TRBV23-1 belongs to the ORF category, with a function that is uncertain. This CDR3 is built from 14 residues. V was trimmed by 0 bases and J by 4 bases, leaving 9 bases between them. The CDR3 reads CASSQSRGIETQYF. The CDR3 DNA sequence: TGCGCCAGCAGTCAATCCCGGGGTATAGAGACCCAGTACTTC.

The rearrangement links TRBV9 to TRBJ2-5; D is ambiguous. The CDR3 runs 15 residues. Germline CDR1 reads SGDLS; CDR2 reads YYNGEE. The V end was cut by 4 bases, the J end by 5 bases, with 18 bases between. CDR3 DNA sequence: TGTGCCAGCAGCTCTCGGTCCCTTGCGGCCGAGACCCAGTACTTC. Its protein product is CASSSRSLAAETQYF. Complete variable domain (other parts from reference TRBV9 and TRBJ2-5): DSGVTQTPKHLITATGQRVTLRCSPRSGDLSVYWYQQSLDQGLQFLIQYYNGEERAKGNILERFSAQQFPDLHSELNLSSLELGDSALYFCASSSRSLAAETQYFGPGTRLLVL.

The CDR3 DNA sequence: TGTGCCAGCAGTTTGCTGAGCTCCTATAATTCACCCCTCCACTTT. This translates into CASSLLSSYNSPLHF. This chain joins TRBV28 and TRBJ1-6; D is ambiguous. The germline V gene has CDR1 MDHEN and CDR2 SYDVKM. Trimming stripped 3 bases from V and 0 bases from J, with 6 bases between. This CDR3 contains 15 residues.

This clone was recorded only once. V is TRBV6-5 and J is TRBJ1-5; tentatively, D is TRBD1 (6 bases). The CDR3 sequence is 14 residues long. Germline-derived CDR1 and CDR2 are MNHEY and SVGAGI. Deletions cut 9 bases from V and 1 base from J, with 13 bases between. CDR3 protein: CASRTDRSNQPQHF. As DNA, the CDR3 is TGTGCCAGTCGGACAGACAGGAGCAATCAGCCCCAGCATTTT.

The J gene is TRBJ1-1, the V gene TRBV5-1; 8 nucleotides align to TRBD1. With V trimmed by 2 bases and J by 4 bases, 7 bases remained unmatched. The germline V gene has CDR1 SGHRS and CDR2 YFSETQ. This CDR3 comprises 15 residues. CDR3 bases: TGCGCCAGCAGCTTCGACAGGGGATCGGGCACTGAAGCTTTCTTT. This translates into CASSFDRGSGTEAFF.

This chain connects TRBV19 to TRBJ2-2; 9 bases line up with TRBD2. The CDR3 runs 16 residues. The junction had 5 bases not matched to a gene; V was cut back by 3 bases and J by 3 bases. Germline assignment: CDR1 LNHDA and CDR2 SQIVND (reference sequence). The CDR3 sequence: CASSILSGGYTGELFF. Here the CDR3 DNA reads TGTGCCAGTAGTATTCTAAGCGGGGGGTACACCGGGGAGCTGTTTTTT.

CDR3: CASSQGVTEAFF. The CDR3 DNA reads TGTGCCAGCAGCCAAGGAGTCACTGAAGCTTTCTTT. The chain uses TRBV7-2 and TRBJ1-1; no reliable D call. Germline loops: CDR1 SGHTA, CDR2 FQGNSA. V gave up 5 bases and J gave up 4 bases, with 8 bases separating them. CDR3 size: 12 residues.

The CDR3 DNA reads as TGCAGTGCTAGTCCAAGACTGACCGGCTATGGCTACACCTTC. It encodes CSASPRLTGYGYTF. V gene TRBV20-1 combines with J gene TRBJ1-2; D gene ambiguous. CDR1 and CDR2 (germline): DFQATT, SNEGSKA (reference sequence). This CDR3 has 14 amino acids. Trimming stripped 3 bases from V and 4 bases from J, with 15 bases between.

V and J are TRBV5-1 and TRBJ2-7; D gene ambiguous. The germline V gene encodes CDR1 SGHRS and CDR2 YFSETQ. V lost 4 bases and J lost 6, with 8 bases in between. This CDR3 comprises 11 residues. In DNA form, the CDR3 reads TGCGCCAGCAGCAAGGAGAGCGAGCAGTACTTC. It codes for CASSKESEQYF.

Concerning this clone: One junction end does not reproduce the germline sequence, and a read error may be involved. The chain carries TRBV7-9 and TRBJ1-3; D uncertain. The CDR3 is 11 residues long. Germline CDR1 SEHNR, CDR2 FQNEAQ (reference sequence). In DNA form, the CDR3 reads TGTGCCAGCAGCTTAGGCGGAGATAGGCATTTT. Its translation is CASSLGGDRHF.